This T cell receptor beta chain was sequenced for a study of cytomegalovirus exposure and HLA in healthy donors. Looking at the study overall: Later, an analysis reported that the 120 or so validation repertoires had used the same platform as the roughly 650 first-cohort repertoires.

Profiling relied on immunoSEQ multiplex PCR, and the TCRdb table lists in-frame clones only, not all of them. The table has tens of thousands of clones, approximately 95% seen once. Study-wide points: Subsequent analysis showed first-cohort TCR clusters tending to co-occur in around 130 validation repertoires. In vitro data verified a few CMV-associated chains as specific for CMV antigens.

A note on this clone: Its antigen is undetermined.

The V end was cut by 2 bases, the J end by 6 bases, with 8 bases between. The germline V gene has CDR1 SNHLY and CDR2 FYNNEI. This CDR3 has 13 residues. The sequence was collected from a man aged 18 to 30 in good health and CMV-seropositive. Sequenced: PBMCs. The V call is TRBV2, the J call TRBJ2-4; D call uncertain. CDR3 protein: CASSEFSGNIQYF. In DNA form, the CDR3 reads TGTGCCAGCAGTGAATTCTCGGGAAACATTCAGTACTTC.